These T cell receptor beta chains were read from a single sample in a study of molecular identifiers for immune sequencing clone quantification. TCRdb called the PCR reads again in MiXCR, with one record for every CDR3 protein. The sample has about 640,000 distinct CDR3 sequences, just under 20% seen once. Sample: naive CD8+ T cells from blood, with Jurkat cell RNA spiked in. Receptor source: a human donor in good health. Some libraries in this study had Jurkat cell RNA spiked in. Each CDR3 is given with its conserved first and last residue. A D gene is named only where the DNA matches it firmly. Not every row has a clone size; where given, it reads once, few, many or a size class.

>TRBJ1-2|TRBD1|few|TRBV5-1
TGCGCCAGCAGCCTAGGACAGGGGGAATGGGATGGCTACACCTTC
CASSLGQGEWDGYTF
>TRBJ1-1|.|.|TRBV5-6
.
CVSSRLSWGKGTEVFF
>TRBJ1-6|.|.|TRBV4-1
TGCGCCAGCAGCCAAGTTGTTATTGGGCCGGTGGGGTCACCCTTCCACTTT
CASSQVVIGPVGSPFHF
>TRBJ1-1|.|many|TRBV27
TGTGCCAGCAGCGGGACACATGATGGAGCTTTCTTT
CASSGTHDGAFF
>TRBJ2-5|TRBD2|many|TRBV7-9
TGTGCCAGCAGCTTAGTTTCCGGGAGGGCCAAAGAGACCCAGTACTTC
CASSLVSGRAKETQYF
>TRBJ2-7|TRBD2|few|TRBV20-1
TGCAGTGCTGCAAATAGCGGGGGAGGATACGAGCAGTACTTC
CSAANSGGGYEQYF
>TRBJ2-7|TRBD1|few|TRBV19
TGTGCCAGTAGTTTCTCCTCCGGGACAGGGTACGAGCAGTACTTC
CASSFSSGTGYEQYF
>TRBJ2-1|TRBD1|many|TRBV15
TGTGCCACCAGCTGGACAGGGTCGTACAATGAGCAGTTCTTC
CATSWTGSYNEQFF
>TRBJ2-2|.|.|TRBV4-3
TGCGCCAGCAGCCAAGAGAGGGGGAACACCGGGGGGCTGTTTTTT
CASSQERGNTGGLFF
>TRBJ1-1|.|many|TRBV15
TGTGCCACCAGCAGTCGGCAGTGGATGAACACTGAAGCTTTCTTT
CATSSRQWMNTEAFF
>TRBJ2-7|.|many|TRBV30
TGTGCCTGGAGTGTGGGGCGTAGTACCGAGCAGTACTTC
CAWSVGRSTEQYF
>TRBJ2-3|TRBD1|many|TRBV4-3
TGCGCCAGCAGCCCGTCCAGGACAGGGATCACAGATACGCAGTATTTT
CASSPSRTGITDTQYF
>TRBJ2-3|TRBD2|many|TRBV5-5
TGTGCCAGCAGCGTCGAAGCGGGACTAGCGGTAACAGATACGCAGTATTTT
CASSVEAGLAVTDTQYF
>TRBJ2-1|.|.|TRBV6-2/TRBV6-3
TGTGCCAGCAGTAGCTACCGTCTCGGGGCATCCTACAATGAGCAGTTCTTC
CASSSYRLGASYNEQFF
>TRBJ2-7|TRBD1|many|TRBV28
TGTGCCAGCAGTCTCCCTCGGACAGGGAGGTACGAGCAGTACTTC
CASSLPRTGRYEQYF
>TRBJ2-3|TRBD1|many|TRBV7-9
TGTGCCAGCAGCTTCCCGGGACAGGGGAGGGATACGCAGTATTTT
CASSFPGQGRDTQYF
>TRBJ2-4|TRBD1|many|TRBV19
TGTGCCAACGGACAGGAACAAGCCCGGAACATTCAGTACTTC
CANGQEQARNIQYF
>TRBJ2-7|.|many|TRBV20-1
TGCAGTGCCCACCCTCTGGAGGGGACCCAACAGTACTTC
CSAHPLEGTQQYF
>TRBJ2-1|TRBD2|few|TRBV11-2
TGTGCCAGCAGTTGGACTAGCGGGATCTATGAGCAGTTCTTC
CASSWTSGIYEQFF
>TRBJ2-2|TRBD2|many|TRBV7-9
TGTGCCAGCAGCTTGGGACTAGTAAACACCGGGGAGCTGTTTTTT
CASSLGLVNTGELFF
>TRBJ2-7|TRBD1|many|TRBV19
TGTGCCAGTAGTAGCGCGGGCCAGGGGGCCTACGAGCAGTACTTC
CASSSAGQGAYEQYF
>TRBJ2-3|TRBD2|few|TRBV9
TGTGCCAGCAGCGCGCAACTTAGCGGGGGGGTAGTCGAAGATACGCAGTATTTT
CASSAQLSGGVVEDTQYF
>TRBJ1-4|.|many|TRBV28
TGTGCCAGCAGTTTACGGGGGAATGAAAAACTGTTTTTT
CASSLRGNEKLFF
>TRBJ1-6|.|many|TRBV9
TGTGCCAGCAGCGTAGAGGGGGAGTCCTATAATTCACCCCTCCACTTT
CASSVEGESYNSPLHF
>TRBJ2-3|.|many|TRBV7-2
TGTGCCAGCAGCTTGTACTTCACAGATACGCAGTATTTT
CASSLYFTDTQYF
>TRBJ2-7|TRBD1|.|TRBV27
TGTGCCAGCAGTTTGACAGGGATTCGCTACGAGCAGTACTTC
CASSLTGIRYEQYF
>TRBJ2-3|TRBD2|many|TRBV19
TGTGCCAGTAGTGTTGGACTAGCGGCCCTCACAGATACGCAGTATTTT
CASSVGLAALTDTQYF
>TRBJ2-3|.|many|TRBV14
TGTGCCAGCAGCCTGACTAGTGAAACGCAGTATTTT
CASSLTSETQYF